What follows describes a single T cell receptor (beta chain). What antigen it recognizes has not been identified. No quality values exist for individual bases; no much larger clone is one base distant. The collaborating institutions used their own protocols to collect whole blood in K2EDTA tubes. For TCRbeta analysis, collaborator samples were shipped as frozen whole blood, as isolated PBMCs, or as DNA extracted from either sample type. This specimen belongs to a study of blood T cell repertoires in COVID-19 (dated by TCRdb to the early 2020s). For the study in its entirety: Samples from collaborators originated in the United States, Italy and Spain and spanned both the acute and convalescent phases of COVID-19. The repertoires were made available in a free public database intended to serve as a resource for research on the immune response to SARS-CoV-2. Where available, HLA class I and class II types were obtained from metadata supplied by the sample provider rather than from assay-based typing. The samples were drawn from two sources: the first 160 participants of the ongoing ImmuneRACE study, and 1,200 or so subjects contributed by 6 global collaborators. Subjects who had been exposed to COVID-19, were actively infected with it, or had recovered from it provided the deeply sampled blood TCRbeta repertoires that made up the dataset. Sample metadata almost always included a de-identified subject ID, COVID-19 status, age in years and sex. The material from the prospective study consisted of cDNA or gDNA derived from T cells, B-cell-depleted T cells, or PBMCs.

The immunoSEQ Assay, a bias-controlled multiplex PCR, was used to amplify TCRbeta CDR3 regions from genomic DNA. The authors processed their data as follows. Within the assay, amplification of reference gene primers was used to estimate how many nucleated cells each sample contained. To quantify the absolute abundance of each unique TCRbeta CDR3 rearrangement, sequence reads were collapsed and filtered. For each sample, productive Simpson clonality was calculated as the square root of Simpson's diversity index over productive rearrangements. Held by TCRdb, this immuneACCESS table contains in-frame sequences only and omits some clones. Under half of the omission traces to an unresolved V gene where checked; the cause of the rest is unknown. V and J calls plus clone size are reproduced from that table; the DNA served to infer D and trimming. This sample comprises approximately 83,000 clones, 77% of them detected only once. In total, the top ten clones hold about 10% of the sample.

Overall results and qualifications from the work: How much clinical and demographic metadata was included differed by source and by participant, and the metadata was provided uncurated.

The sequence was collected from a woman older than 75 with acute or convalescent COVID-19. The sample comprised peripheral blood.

At the DNA level, the sequence is TGTGCCAGCAGCCAGGGACAGAAGAACACCATATATTTT. This translates into CASSQGQKNTIYF. The chain is assembled from TRBV28 and TRBJ1-3; 7 bases in the middle match TRBD1. The CDR3 contains 13 residues, cysteine and phenylalanine counted. Just CDR3 DNA is preserved here, 39 bases in frame from base 1. CDR1 MDHEN and CDR2 SYDVKM were looked up in the germline V gene. Relative to germline, V is missing 6 bases and J is missing 7 bases, with 6 bases of the junction outside any gene match.